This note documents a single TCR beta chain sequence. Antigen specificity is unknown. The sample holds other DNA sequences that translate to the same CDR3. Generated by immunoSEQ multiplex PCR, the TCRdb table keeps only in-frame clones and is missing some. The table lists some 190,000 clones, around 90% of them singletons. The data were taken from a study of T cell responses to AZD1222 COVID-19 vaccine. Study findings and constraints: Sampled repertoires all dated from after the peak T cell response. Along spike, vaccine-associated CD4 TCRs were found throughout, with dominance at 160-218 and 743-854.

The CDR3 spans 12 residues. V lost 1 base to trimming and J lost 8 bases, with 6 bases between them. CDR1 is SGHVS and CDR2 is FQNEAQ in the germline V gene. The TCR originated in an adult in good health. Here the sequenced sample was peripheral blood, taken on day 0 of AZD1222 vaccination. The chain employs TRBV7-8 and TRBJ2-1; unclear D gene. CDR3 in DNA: TGTGCCAGCAGCTTAGGTAGGGATGAGCAGTTCTTC. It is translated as CASSLGRDEQFF.